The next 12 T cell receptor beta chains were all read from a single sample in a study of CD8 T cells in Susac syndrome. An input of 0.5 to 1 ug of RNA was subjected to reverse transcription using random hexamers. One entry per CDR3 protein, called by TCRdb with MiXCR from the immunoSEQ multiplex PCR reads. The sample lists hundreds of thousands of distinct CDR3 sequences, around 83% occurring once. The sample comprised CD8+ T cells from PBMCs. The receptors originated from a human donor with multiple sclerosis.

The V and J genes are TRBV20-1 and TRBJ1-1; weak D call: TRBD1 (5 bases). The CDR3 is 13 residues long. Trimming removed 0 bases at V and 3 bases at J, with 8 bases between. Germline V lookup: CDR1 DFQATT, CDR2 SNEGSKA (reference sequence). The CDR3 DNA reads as TGCAGTGCTAGAGATCCGGGGGACACTGAAGCTTTCTTT. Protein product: CSARDPGDTEAFF.

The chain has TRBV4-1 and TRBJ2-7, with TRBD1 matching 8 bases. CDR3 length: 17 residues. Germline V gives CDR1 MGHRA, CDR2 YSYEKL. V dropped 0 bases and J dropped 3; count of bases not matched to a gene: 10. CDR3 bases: TGCGCCAGCAGCCAAGAAAGTATGGCAGGGGGCGGCTACGAGCAGTACTTC. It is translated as CASSQESMAGGGYEQYF.

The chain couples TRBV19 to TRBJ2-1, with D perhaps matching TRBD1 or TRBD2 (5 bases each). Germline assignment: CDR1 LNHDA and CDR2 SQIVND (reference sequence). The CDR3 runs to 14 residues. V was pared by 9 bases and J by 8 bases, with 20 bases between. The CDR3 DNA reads TGTGCCAGCGGGGCCGGATCCCCCCAGGATGAGCAGTTCTTC. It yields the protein CASGAGSPQDEQFF.

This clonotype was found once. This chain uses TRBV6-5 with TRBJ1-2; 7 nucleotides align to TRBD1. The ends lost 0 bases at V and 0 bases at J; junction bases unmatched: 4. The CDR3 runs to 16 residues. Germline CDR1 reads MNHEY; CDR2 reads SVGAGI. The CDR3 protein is CASSYSATGTNYGYTF. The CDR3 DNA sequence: TGTGCCAGCAGTTACTCCGCGACAGGGACTAACTATGGCTACACCTTC.

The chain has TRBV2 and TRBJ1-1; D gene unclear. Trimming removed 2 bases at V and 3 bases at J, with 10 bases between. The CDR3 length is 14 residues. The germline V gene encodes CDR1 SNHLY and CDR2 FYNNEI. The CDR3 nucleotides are TGTGCCAGCAGTGAAATTCTTGGGGACACTGAAGCTTTCTTT. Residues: CASSEILGDTEAFF.

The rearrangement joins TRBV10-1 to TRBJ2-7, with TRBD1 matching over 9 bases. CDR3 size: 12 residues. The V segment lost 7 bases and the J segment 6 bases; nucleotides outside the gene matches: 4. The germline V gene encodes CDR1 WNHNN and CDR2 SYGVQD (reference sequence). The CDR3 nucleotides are TGCGCCAGCACCTCGACAGGGGGCGAGCAGTACTTC. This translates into CASTSTGGEQYF.

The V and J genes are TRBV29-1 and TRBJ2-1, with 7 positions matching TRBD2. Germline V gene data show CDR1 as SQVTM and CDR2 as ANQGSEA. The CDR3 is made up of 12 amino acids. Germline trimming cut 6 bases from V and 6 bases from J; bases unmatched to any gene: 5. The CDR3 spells CSVAGVVNEQFF. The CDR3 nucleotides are TGCAGCGTGGCGGGAGTCGTCAATGAGCAGTTCTTC.

The CDR3 region is CATGTGGYEQYF. CDR3 sequence (DNA): TGCGCCACCGGGACAGGAGGCTACGAGCAGTACTTC. The chain has TRBV4-1 and TRBJ2-7; the match to TRBD1 covers 8 bases. CDR1 is MGHRA, CDR2 YSYEKL, per germline. Trimming removed 10 bases from V and 3 bases from J; junction bases left unmatched: 5. The CDR3 is made up of 12 amino acids.

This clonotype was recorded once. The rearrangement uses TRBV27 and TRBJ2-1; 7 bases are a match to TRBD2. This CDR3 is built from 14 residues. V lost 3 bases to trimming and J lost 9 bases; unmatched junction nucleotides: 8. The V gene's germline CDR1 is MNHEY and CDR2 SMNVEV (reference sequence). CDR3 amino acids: CASSFAPGGTEQFF. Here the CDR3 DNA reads TGTGCCAGCAGTTTTGCCCCCGGGGGGACTGAGCAGTTCTTC.

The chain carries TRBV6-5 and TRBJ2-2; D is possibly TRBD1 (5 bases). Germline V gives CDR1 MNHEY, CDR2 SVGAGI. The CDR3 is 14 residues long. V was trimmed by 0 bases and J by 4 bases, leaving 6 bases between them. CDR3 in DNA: TGTGCCAGCAGTTACTCCGACAGCACCGGGGAGCTGTTTTTT. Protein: CASSYSDSTGELFF.

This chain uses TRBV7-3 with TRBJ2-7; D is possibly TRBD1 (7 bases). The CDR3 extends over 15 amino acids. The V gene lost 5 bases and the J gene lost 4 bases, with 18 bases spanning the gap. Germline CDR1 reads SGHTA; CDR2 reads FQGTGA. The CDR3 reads CASSLITGDFYEQYF. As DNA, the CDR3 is TGTGCCAGCAGCCTCATTACAGGGGACTTTTACGAGCAGTACTTC.

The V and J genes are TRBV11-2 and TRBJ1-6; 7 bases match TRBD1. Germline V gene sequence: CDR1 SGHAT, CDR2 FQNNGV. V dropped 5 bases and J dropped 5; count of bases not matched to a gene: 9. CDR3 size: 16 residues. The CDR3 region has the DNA TGTGCCAGCAGCCGGATAGGGACAGCTGATAATTCACCCCTCCACTTT. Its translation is CASSRIGTADNSPLHF.